The 9 T cell receptor beta chains below were found in one sample sequenced in a study of blood T cell repertoires in COVID-19. This table comes from immunoSEQ multiplex PCR, and its TCRdb copy is limited to in-frame clones, with some not included. The repertoire has approximately 40,000 clones, approximately 91% of them found once; the top ten carry approximately 2%. The sequencing input was peripheral blood. The receptors were sampled from a human donor in a cohort sampled during active COVID-19.

The chain is built from TRBV6-5 and TRBJ2-1, with 10 bases lining up with TRBD2. CDR3 size: 16 residues. V trimming: 0 bases; J trimming: 6 bases; junction bases outside the gene matches: 5. The germline CDR1 and CDR2 sequences are MNHEY and SVGAGI. Here the CDR3 reads CASSYSRVAGGNEQFF. DNA for the CDR3: TGTGCCAGCAGTTACTCGAGGGTAGCGGGGGGCAATGAGCAGTTCTTC.

The V call is TRBV27, the J call TRBJ2-7; perhaps TRBD2 as D (5 bases). Germline CDR1 MNHEY, CDR2 SMNVEV (reference sequence). The V end lost 1 base, the J end lost 5 bases, and 18 bases lay between the germline ends. The CDR3 length is 16 residues. The CDR3 bases are TGTGCCAGCAGTTTATTCCCTAGTGCCTCGGGGAACGAGCAGTACTTC. Translating gives CASSLFPSASGNEQYF.

The CDR3 region is CATSRVDRVHEQYF. The DNA of the CDR3 is TGTGCCACCAGCAGAGTCGACAGGGTCCACGAGCAGTACTTC. The chain carries TRBV15 and TRBJ2-7, with TRBD1 identical over 7 bases. Germline V gene sequence: CDR1 LNHNV, CDR2 YYDKDF (reference sequence). After removal of 1 base from V and 5 bases from J, the junction contained 5 bases not matched to a gene. The CDR3 loop spans 14 amino acids.

This chain uses TRBV4-1 with TRBJ1-2; 8 positions agree with TRBD1. The CDR3 has 14 amino acids. CDR1 MGHRA and CDR2 YSYEKL come from the germline V gene. After removal of 0 bases from V and 8 bases from J, the junction contained 5 bases not matched to a gene. The CDR3 DNA follows: TGCGCCAGCAGCCAAGACAGGGGGCGAGCCGGCTACACCTTC. Translated, it gives CASSQDRGRAGYTF.

The count of this clone is one. The chain links TRBV5-4 to TRBJ2-2; no reliable D call. V lost 0 bases and J 4 bases, leaving 13 bases between the germline ends. Germline V CDR1 and CDR2: SGHNT, YYREEE (reference sequence). This CDR3 spans 16 amino acids. The CDR3 sequence: CASSLVPPGSTGELFF. Written as DNA, the CDR3 is TGTGCCAGCAGCTTGGTTCCCCCAGGTTCCACCGGGGAGCTGTTTTTT.

The gene calls are TRBV19 and TRBJ2-1; a possible D gene is TRBD1 (5 bases). The CDR3 length is 15 residues. CDR1 is LNHDA, CDR2 SQIVND, per germline (reference sequence). Trimming removed 4 bases at V and 1 base at J, with 11 bases between. DNA for the CDR3: TGTGCCAGTAGTAAGGACATAGCATCCTACAATGAGCAGTTCTTC. The encoded protein is CASSKDIASYNEQFF.

The genes are TRBV5-1 and TRBJ2-7; 9 nucleotides align to TRBD2. CDR3 length equals 16 residues. Germline CDR1 is SGHRS and CDR2 is YFSETQ. V dropped 7 bases and J dropped 3; count of bases not matched to a gene: 14. CDR3 sequence (DNA): TGCGCCAGCGGACGTGGGGAGAGCGGGGGGCTCTACGAGCAGTACTTC. Its protein product is CASGRGESGGLYEQYF.

The V and J genes are TRBV7-2 and TRBJ2-7; 9 bases are a match to TRBD1. V shed 5 bases and J 6 bases; nucleotides not matched to a gene: 8. The germline gives CDR1 SGHTA, CDR2 FQGNSA. The CDR3 is made up of 14 amino acids. CDR3 residues: CASSPGQGWSEQYF. CDR3 nucleotide sequence: TGTGCCAGCAGCCCAGGACAGGGGTGGAGCGAGCAGTACTTC.

The count of this clone is one. The genes are TRBV29-1 and TRBJ1-2; a weak D match, TRBD1 (5 bases). Trimming took off 1 base at V and 8 bases at J, with 20 bases between the two ends. Per the germline V gene, CDR1 is SQVTM and CDR2 is ANQGSEA. The CDR3 spans 15 residues. Written as DNA, the CDR3 is TGCAGCGTTGAAGGCCCGACAGCCCAATTTCAGGGCTACACCTTC. Its protein product is CSVEGPTAQFQGYTF.